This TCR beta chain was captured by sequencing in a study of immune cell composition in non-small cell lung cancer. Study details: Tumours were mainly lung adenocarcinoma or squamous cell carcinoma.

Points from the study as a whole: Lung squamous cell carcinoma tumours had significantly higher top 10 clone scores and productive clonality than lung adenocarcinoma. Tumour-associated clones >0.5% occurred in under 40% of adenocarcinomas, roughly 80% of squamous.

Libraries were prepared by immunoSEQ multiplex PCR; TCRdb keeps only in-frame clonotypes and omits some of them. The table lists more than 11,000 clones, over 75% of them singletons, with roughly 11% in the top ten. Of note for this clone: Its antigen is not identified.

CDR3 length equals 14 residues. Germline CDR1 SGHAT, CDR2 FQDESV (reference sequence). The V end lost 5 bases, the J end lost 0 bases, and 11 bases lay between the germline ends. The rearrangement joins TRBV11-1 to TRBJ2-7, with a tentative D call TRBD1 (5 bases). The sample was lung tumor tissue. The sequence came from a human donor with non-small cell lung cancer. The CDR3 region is CASSPAGSSYEQYF. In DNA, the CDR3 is TGTGCCAGCAGCCCGGCAGGGTCCTCCTACGAGCAGTACTTC.